A selection of T cell receptor beta chains follows, all from one sample in a study of long-term antiretroviral therapy in people with HIV. The protocol was immunoSEQ multiplex PCR, while the TCRdb copy is restricted to in-frame clones and leaves out a portion. The table records roughly 13,000 clones, around 77% of them present only once. Sample: unsorted PBMCs, taken 1.3 years after starting antiretroviral therapy. The receptors here all came from a woman under 30 with HIV. CDR3s include the opening cysteine and the closing phenylalanine or tryptophan.

v_call	j_call	cdr3_aa
TRBV9	TRBJ2-1	CASSVAELPNEQFF
TRBV7-9	TRBJ2-7	CASSPDRIYEQYF
TRBV4-2	TRBJ2-3	CASSQVGSLAVSTDTQYF
TRBV29-1	TRBJ1-1	CSVRSGNTEAFF
TRBV5-1	TRBJ1-2	CASRSGAGYGYTF
TRBV7-8	TRBJ2-1	CASSSTGSIGNEQFF
TRBV5-1	TRBJ2-5	CASKRQATQETQYF
TRBV5-1	TRBJ2-7	CASSSQFLTGNSYEQYF
TRBV9	TRBJ2-5	CASSISRGGGGETQYF
TRBV6-4	TRBJ2-5	CASSDSWGGASETQYF
TRBV28	TRBJ2-7	CASSPDSGRREQYF
TRBV28	TRBJ1-1	CASSFPGEATEAFF
TRBV4-2	TRBJ2-1	CASSQRRGYNNEQFF
TRBV2	TRBJ1-2	CASSLGQGARGYTF
TRBV28	TRBJ1-4	CASSYIPGRVKARDEKLFF
TRBV5-6	TRBJ1-2	CASSSSTGGYGYTF
TRBV6-6	TRBJ1-1	CASSLRGDREAFF
TRBV6-6	TRBJ2-3	CASSYGGGLTDTQYF
TRBV30	TRBJ2-7	CAWSVSISYEQYF
TRBV10-3	TRBJ1-5	CAISEQGPKRQPQHF
TRBV5-1	TRBJ2-7	CASRGYYEQYF
TRBV29-1	TRBJ2-1	CSVRWAAPSEQFF
TRBV2	TRBJ1-1	CASRDNSGNSAEAFF
TRBV30	TRBJ1-2	CAWSVGRGRALPFYGYTF
TRBV28	TRBJ2-7	CASSGGTGYEQYF
TRBV5-1	TRBJ2-1	CASSFKPGQGAHLNEQFF
TRBV2	TRBJ1-3	CASRKGASGTDGNTIYF
TRBV4-3	TRBJ1-5	CASSQDGDRNQPQHF
TRBV4-1	TRBJ2-1	CASSQALANNEQFF
TRBV25-1	TRBJ2-5	CASSEGRGRETQYF
TRBV19	TRBJ2-2	CAISGLAESGELFF
TRBV4-3	TRBJ2-1	CASSQVRTSYNEQFF
TRBV9	TRBJ2-3	CASSMGTGASTDTQYF
TRBV30	TRBJ2-3	CASSSGDTQYF
TRBV7-3	TRBJ2-3	CASSLLGGGTDTQYF
TRBV29-1	TRBJ1-1	CSAGQGVGTEAFF
TRBV6-5	TRBJ2-7	CASRSLGVSYEQYF
TRBV7-8	TRBJ1-5	CASSLVGAASNQPQHF
TRBV9	TRBJ2-3	CASSLGTGSSDTQYF
TRBV9	TRBJ1-4	CASSVPGANEKLFF
TRBV11-1	TRBJ2-1	CASRVGGSHEQFF
TRBV6-5	TRBJ2-7	CASSLRQGNEQYF
TRBV7-9	TRBJ1-2	CASSLGTGELGYTF
TRBV5-5	TRBJ1-4	CASRSAVGKSNEKLFF
TRBV5-1	TRBJ1-1	CASSPRATNTEAFF
TRBV7-6	TRBJ2-5	CASSLEAGGLQETQYF
TRBV9	TRBJ1-1	CASSVGAGENTEAFF
TRBV7-7	TRBJ2-3	CASSREGGSADTQYF
TRBV30	TRBJ2-5	CAWQDRGGETQYF
TRBV2	TRBJ1-5	CASSEDTYSNQPQHF